One and the same sample provided the 11 T cell receptor beta chains below, sequenced in a study of OX40 agonist ivuxolimab in advanced cancers. Generated by immunoSEQ multiplex PCR, the TCRdb table keeps only in-frame clones and is missing some. The data contain tens of thousands of clones, over 75% of them singletons. The material sequenced was CD4+ or CD8+ T cells sorted from blood, taken in a trial of the OX40 agonist ivuxolimab. These receptors originate from an adult with an advanced solid tumor such as melanoma, head and neck, liver or kidney cancer.

The chain links TRBV5-1 to TRBJ2-2; TRBD1 or TRBD2 may be the D gene (5 bases each). The V end lost 0 bases, the J end lost 8 bases, and 14 bases lay between the germline ends. Germline CDR1 is SGHRS and CDR2 is YFSETQ. The CDR3 extends over 15 amino acids. CDR3 nucleotide sequence: TGCGCCAGCAGCTTGGCCGCAGGGACGAGTGGGGAGCTGTTTTTT. It is translated as CASSLAAGTSGELFF. The full variable domain, its missing parts supplied by reference TRBV5-1 and TRBJ2-2, is KAGVTQTPRYLIKTRGQQVTLSCSPISGHRSVSWYQQTPGQGLQFLFEYFSETQRNKGNFPGRFSGRQFSNSRSEMNVSTLELGDSALYLCASSLAAGTSGELFFGEGSRLTVL.

This clone was observed a few times. The chain couples TRBV18 to TRBJ2-2; D unresolved. This CDR3 spans 13 amino acids. Germline CDR1 and CDR2: KGHSH and LQKENI. Trimming took 5 bases from V and 1 from J, leaving 5 bases between them. CDR3 DNA: TGTGCCAGCTCAGAACAGAACACCGGGGAGCTGTTTTTT. It translates to CASSEQNTGELFF.

To note about this clone: Germline is not matched at one junction end, which may reflect a read error. The chain combines TRBV11-2 with TRBJ2-7, with D possibly TRBD2 on 6 matching bases. Germline-derived CDR1 and CDR2 are SGHAT and FQNNGV. This CDR3 region has 15 residues. CDR3 sequence (DNA): TGTGCCAGCAGCTTAGTGCCGGGACTCTCCAACGAGCAGTACTTC. Translating gives CASSLVPGLSNEQYF.

The chain carries TRBV6-5 and TRBJ2-7; D uncertain. V lost 2 bases, J lost 1 base, and 9 bases lay in between. Germline CDR1 MNHEY, CDR2 SVGAGI. This CDR3 is 14 amino acids long. CDR3 in DNA: TGTGCCAGCAGTTACACTGACACGTCCTACGAGCAGTACTTC. Protein product: CASSYTDTSYEQYF.

The chain uses TRBV10-2 and TRBJ2-1; D gene ambiguous. The CDR3 length is 15 residues. Germline CDR1 is WSHSY and CDR2 is SAAADI. V was cut by 8 bases and J by 0 bases, with 14 bases left in between. This CDR3 reads CASSSPPTSYNEQFF. As DNA, the CDR3 is TGCGCCAGCTCCAGTCCACCTACCTCCTACAATGAGCAGTTCTTC.

This clone is a singleton in its sample. The chain couples TRBV7-2 to TRBJ1-3; D is uncertain. The CDR3 runs to 14 residues. Germline CDR1 is SGHTA and CDR2 is FQGNSA. The V end was cut by 1 base, the J end by 2 bases, with 6 bases between. The CDR3 spells CASSLGQTGNTIYF. The CDR3 coding sequence is TGTGCCAGCAGCTTAGGGCAGACTGGAAACACCATATATTTT.

The CDR3 sequence is CASSELGGIGGELFF. In nucleotides, the CDR3 is TGCGCCAGCAGTGAATTGGGAGGGATCGGCGGGGAGCTGTTTTTT. This chain uses TRBV10-2 with TRBJ2-2, with 7 nucleotides matching TRBD2. The CDR3 is made up of 15 amino acids. J lost 7 bases, V lost 3 bases, and 8 bases had no gene match. Per the germline V gene, CDR1 is WSHSY and CDR2 is SAAADI.

This chain connects TRBV21-1 to TRBJ1-2. TRBV21-1 is listed as a pseudogene. This CDR3 comprises 19 residues. The CDR3 nucleotides are TGTGCCAGCAGCAAAGCCGACAGGACTATAGCCCCGAGCAACTATGGCTACACCTTC. Amino acid sequence: CASSKADRTIAPSNYGYTF.

This chain links TRBV5-1 with TRBJ2-1; 10 bases map to TRBD1. CDR1 is SGHRS, CDR2 YFSETQ, per germline. The CDR3 consists of 17 residues. V dropped 4 bases and J dropped 7; count of bases not matched to a gene: 14. CDR3 amino acids: CASSLSPRDRGANEQFF. The CDR3 nucleotides are TGCGCCAGCAGCCTGTCCCCTCGGGACAGGGGTGCGAATGAGCAGTTCTTC.

The chain links TRBV29-1 to TRBJ2-3, with 10 positions matching TRBD1. The CDR3 is 16 amino acids. V shed 3 bases and J 6 bases; nucleotides not matched to a gene: 12. CDR1 and CDR2 from the germline V gene are SQVTM and ANQGSEA. The CDR3 coding sequence is TGCAGCGTTGAGGGGGACAGGGGAGTCGCGTCGGATACGCAGTATTTT. Amino acid sequence: CSVEGDRGVASDTQYF.

The chain is built from TRBV5-5 and TRBJ1-3, with 9 bases identical to TRBD1. Germline trimming cut 1 base from V and 2 bases from J; bases unmatched to any gene: 4. Germline V CDR1 and CDR2: SGHKS, YYEKEE (reference sequence). The CDR3 extends over 16 amino acids. CDR3 in amino acids: CASSLHDRGTGNTIYF. In nucleotides, the CDR3 is TGTGCCAGCAGCTTGCATGACAGGGGGACTGGAAACACCATATATTTT.